The 14 T cell receptor beta chains below were found in one sample sequenced in a study of cytomegalovirus exposure and HLA in healthy donors. PCR primers comprised 60 Vbeta and 13 Jbeta primers. The assay was immunoSEQ multiplex PCR, and TCRdb's table has in-frame clones only and misses some. The table lists roughly 130,000 clones, 80% of them singletons. Sequenced sample: PBMCs. The receptor set was obtained from a man aged 40-55 years in good health and CMV-seronegative.

This clone was detected once. The V gene is TRBV7-2, the J gene TRBJ2-7; a weak D match, TRBD2 (6 bases). CDR1 is SGHTA, CDR2 FQGNSA, per germline. CDR3 length: 15 amino acids. Trimming pared 4 bases from V and 5 bases from J, leaving 18 bases between. The CDR3: CASSSTGLSGHEQYF. DNA for the CDR3: TGTGCCAGCAGCTCAACGGGACTTTCGGGCCACGAGCAGTACTTC.

V usage is TRBV30 and J usage is TRBJ1-3, with a weak D call TRBD1 (5 bases). The CDR3 has 13 amino acids. The germline gives CDR1 GTSNPN, CDR2 SVGIG (reference sequence). Trimming shortened V by 3 bases and J by 8 bases, and 14 bases separated the two germline ends. The CDR3 reads CAWSPKGFYTIYF. CDR3 coding DNA: TGTGCCTGGAGCCCAAAGGGGTTTTACACCATATATTTT.

The DNA of the CDR3 is TGTGCCAGTAGTACCAGACAGGGGGTAGGGACCGGGGAGCTGTTTTTT. Protein product: CASSTRQGVGTGELFF. V usage is TRBV19 and J usage is TRBJ2-2; 9 bases align to TRBD1. V dropped 4 bases and J dropped 5; count of bases not matched to a gene: 8. The germline V gene has CDR1 LNHDA and CDR2 SQIVND (reference sequence). The length of the CDR3 is 16 residues.

The rearrangement links TRBV6-6 to TRBJ1-4; D is undetermined. Germline V gene lookup returns CDR1 MNHNY and CDR2 SVGAGI (reference sequence). Trimming stripped 6 bases from V and 6 bases from J, with 5 bases between. The CDR3 is made up of 11 amino acids. The CDR3: CASSPYEKLFF. As DNA, the CDR3 is TGTGCCAGCAGCCCTTATGAAAAACTGTTTTTT.

This chain uses TRBV6-5 with TRBJ2-6; maybe TRBD2 (5 bases). The CDR3 runs 15 residues. The V and J ends lost 7 bases and 2 bases respectively, with 12 bases between them. Germline CDR1 is MNHEY and CDR2 is SVGAGI. The CDR3, as DNA: TGTGCCAGCAAGAGGGTAGCTGCTGGGGCCAACGTCCTGACTTTC. Translating it yields CASKRVAAGANVLTF.

As regards this clone: This same CDR3 is encoded by further DNA sequences in the sample. The chain carries TRBV5-1 and TRBJ2-3; TRBD2 aligns across 8 bases. Germline CDR1 and CDR2: SGHRS and YFSETQ. The CDR3 runs to 16 residues. Trimming took 2 bases from V and 0 from J; bases not matched to a gene: 5. The CDR3 nucleotides read TGCGCCAGCAGCTTACGGGGGGGCGGGAGCACAGATACGCAGTATTTT. It translates to CASSLRGGGSTDTQYF. Looking up the rest from reference TRBV5-1 and TRBJ2-3 gives the full variable domain: KAGVTQTPRYLIKTRGQQVTLSCSPISGHRSVSWYQQTPGQGLQFLFEYFSETQRNKGNFPGRFSGRQFSNSRSEMNVSTLELGDSALYLCASSLRGGGSTDTQYFGPGTRLTVL.

This clone was seen a few times. CDR3 sequence: CASRAMDRVGTDTQYF. CDR3 bases: TGCGCCAGCAGAGCGATGGACAGGGTGGGCACAGATACGCAGTATTTT. The chain has TRBV5-1 and TRBJ2-3; TRBD1 agrees at 8 bases. The CDR3 is made up of 16 amino acids. CDR1 is SGHRS, CDR2 YFSETQ, per germline. Trimming at V came to 5 bases and at J to 1 base, leaving 9 bases not matched to a gene.

The V call is TRBV19, the J call TRBJ2-3, with 9 bases aligning to TRBD2. CDR3 length: 15 amino acids. Germline V gives CDR1 LNHDA, CDR2 SQIVND (reference sequence). The J segment lost 0 bases and the V segment lost 4 bases, leaving 2 bases of the junction unmatched. CDR3 DNA: TGTGCCAGTAGTAGACTAGCGGCTAGCACAGATACGCAGTATTTT. It codes for CASSRLAASTDTQYF.

This sequence joins TRBV5-1 and TRBJ2-5, with 10 bases that match TRBD1. Germline V CDR1 and CDR2: SGHRS, YFSETQ. V was pared by 0 bases and J by 5 bases, with 4 bases of the junction left unmatched. CDR3 length: 15 amino acids. In nucleotides, the CDR3 is TGCGCCAGCAGCTTGGGGACGGACAGGGGGGAGACCCAGTACTTC. This translates into CASSLGTDRGETQYF.

This chain connects TRBV5-6 to TRBJ1-4; weak D call: TRBD1 (6 bases). CDR1 and CDR2 from the germline V gene are SGHDT and YYEEEE. V dropped 4 bases and J dropped 5 bases, with 9 bases sitting between them. The CDR3 runs to 13 residues. CDR3 nucleotide sequence: TGTGCCAGCAGCCTAGACAGGAATGAAAAACTGTTTTTT. Translation: CASSLDRNEKLFF.

V usage is TRBV5-6 and J usage is TRBJ2-1, with 8 bases matching TRBD2. The V segment lost 0 bases and the J segment 8 bases; nucleotides outside the gene matches: 7. This CDR3 is 15 amino acids long. Germline V lookup: CDR1 SGHDT, CDR2 YYEEEE. The CDR3 spells CASSLDYSGSHEQFF. For the CDR3, the DNA is TGTGCCAGCAGCTTGGACTACAGCGGGAGCCATGAGCAGTTCTTC.

The chain links TRBV30 to TRBJ1-4; weak D call: TRBD1 (5 bases). This CDR3 has 15 amino acids. Germline V gene lookup returns CDR1 GTSNPN and CDR2 SVGIG (reference sequence). V was trimmed by 0 bases and J by 5 bases, leaving 13 bases between them. CDR3 nucleotides: TGTGCCTGGAGTGTACAGGCGGGACCCAATGAAAAACTGTTTTTT. Residues: CAWSVQAGPNEKLFF.

The chain employs TRBV5-1 and TRBJ2-7; D is possibly TRBD2 (6 bases). Trimming took 7 bases from V and 0 from J, leaving 14 bases between them. CDR1 is SGHRS and CDR2 is YFSETQ in the germline V gene. This CDR3 is 14 amino acids long. CDR3 DNA: TGCGCCAGCGGGGTATTAGCGGACTCCTACGAGCAGTACTTC. It encodes CASGVLADSYEQYF. The whole variable domain, remainder taken from reference TRBV5-1 and TRBJ2-7, is KAGVTQTPRYLIKTRGQQVTLSCSPISGHRSVSWYQQTPGQGLQFLFEYFSETQRNKGNFPGRFSGRQFSNSRSEMNVSTLELGDSALYLCASGVLADSYEQYFGPGTRLTVT.

J is TRBJ1-5 and V is TRBV5-6, with 10 bases aligning to TRBD1. Germline V CDR1 and CDR2: SGHDT, YYEEEE. J lost 6 bases, V lost 4 bases, and 7 bases had no gene match. This CDR3 is built from 15 residues. The CDR3 protein is CASSRQGAGGQPQHF. In DNA, the CDR3 is TGTGCCAGCAGCCGACAGGGGGCAGGGGGTCAGCCCCAGCATTTT.